The TCR beta chain described here comes from a study of shared clonotypes between healthy human individuals. Study observations and caveats: Researchers sampled blood only, noting tissue repertoires likely differ. Rarefaction revealed incomplete sorted-subset sequencing despite large depth.

In regard to this clone: Its antigen is not identified. Additional DNA sequences in this sample encode the identical CDR3.

For each subset, genomic DNA was distributed in equal portions over several immunoSEQ plates. Sequencing was performed with immunoSEQ multiplex PCR; in TCRdb, only in-frame clones are kept and a portion is missing. The sample lists around 330,000 clones; approximately 74% were seen once. Splitting the CD4+ cells yielded a CD45RA+ naive subset and a CD45RA-negative memory subset. The CDR3 is made up of 13 amino acids. Germline CDR1 is SGHRS and CDR2 is YFSETQ. Trimming removed 0 bases from V and 7 bases from J, with 8 bases in between. The sequencing sample was made of memory CD4+ T cells sorted from blood. The sample's subset: CD45RA-negative fraction. This TCR derives from a man aged 30 to 39 in good health. The V call is TRBV5-1, the J call TRBJ2-1, with a tentative D call TRBD2 (6 bases). CDR3 bases: TGCGCCAGCAGCTTGGGACTAGTAAATGAGCAGTTCTTC. Translation gives CASSLGLVNEQFF.